This T cell receptor (beta chain) derives from a study of cytotoxic CD8 clonotypes in ibrutinib-treated CLL. Study in general: The authors obtained response samples at a median of about 11 months of treatment, range 6 to 36. Per sample, productive templates averaged roughly 230,000 and productive rearrangements averaged around 94,000. Study results and caveats: At baseline, clonality was higher than in age-matched healthy donors and correlated with CD8+ counts. Clonotypes that were public were uncommon, and they contracted or stayed stable on treatment.

In the case of this clone: Its specificity is not known.

Produced via immunoSEQ multiplex PCR; TCRdb's table is partial and in-frame only. The repertoire holds roughly 220,000 clones, with around 75% as singletons. The CDR3 is 13 amino acids. Trimming took off 4 bases at V and 5 bases at J, with 14 bases between the two ends. Germline values: CDR1 SQVTM, CDR2 ANQGSEA. The chain is built from TRBV29-1 and TRBJ1-2; D unclear. The TCR sequence derives from a human donor with chronic lymphocytic leukemia. Material: PBMCs, obtained after 12 months of ibrutinib treatment. CDR3 in DNA: TGCAGCGTTGTGTCAGAAACCTCTTATGGCTACACCTTC. This encodes CSVVSETSYGYTF.